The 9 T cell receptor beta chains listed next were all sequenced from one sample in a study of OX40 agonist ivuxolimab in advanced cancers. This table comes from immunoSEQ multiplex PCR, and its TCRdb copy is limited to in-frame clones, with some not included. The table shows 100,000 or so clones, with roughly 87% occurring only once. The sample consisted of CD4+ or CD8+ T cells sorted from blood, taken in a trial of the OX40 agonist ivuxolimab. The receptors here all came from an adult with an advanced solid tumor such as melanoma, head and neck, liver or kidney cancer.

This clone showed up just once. The CDR3 protein is CASRGTGDKNEQYF. The CDR3 DNA reads as TGTGCCAGTAGGGGGACAGGGGATAAGAACGAGCAGTACTTC. This sequence joins TRBV19 and TRBJ2-7, with TRBD1 identical over 10 bases. Trimming removed 6 bases from V and 5 bases from J; junction bases left unmatched: 7. The CDR3 length is 14 residues. CDR1 and CDR2 (germline): LNHDA, SQIVND (reference sequence).

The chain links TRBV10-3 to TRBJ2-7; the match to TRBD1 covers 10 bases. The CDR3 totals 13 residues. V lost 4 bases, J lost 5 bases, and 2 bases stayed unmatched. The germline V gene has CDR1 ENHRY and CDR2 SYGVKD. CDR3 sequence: CAISGDRGDEQYF. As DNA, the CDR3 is TGTGCCATCAGTGGGGACAGGGGCGACGAGCAGTACTTC.

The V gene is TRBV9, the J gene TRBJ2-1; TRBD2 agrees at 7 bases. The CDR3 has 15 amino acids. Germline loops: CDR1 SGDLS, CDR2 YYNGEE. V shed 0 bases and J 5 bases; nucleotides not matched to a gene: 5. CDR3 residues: CASSVGGSSNNEQFF. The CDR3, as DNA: TGTGCCAGCAGCGTAGGCGGGAGTTCCAACAATGAGCAGTTCTTC.

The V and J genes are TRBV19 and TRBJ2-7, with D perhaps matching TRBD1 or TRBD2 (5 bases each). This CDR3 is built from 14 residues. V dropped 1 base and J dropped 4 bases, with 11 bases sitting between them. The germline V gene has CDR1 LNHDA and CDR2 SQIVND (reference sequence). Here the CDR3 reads CASSIARDRYEQYF. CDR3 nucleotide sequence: TGTGCCAGTAGTATAGCGAGGGACCGGTACGAGCAGTACTTC.

CDR3 amino acids: CASSYQGAGNHYGYTF. The CDR3 DNA sequence: TGTGCCAGCAGTTACCAGGGGGCGGGAAATCACTATGGCTACACCTTC. The V call is TRBV6-5, the J call TRBJ1-2; 8 bases align to TRBD1. This CDR3 region has 16 residues. J was trimmed by 3 bases and V by 2 bases; bases with no gene match: 8. Germline V lookup: CDR1 MNHEY, CDR2 SVGAGI.

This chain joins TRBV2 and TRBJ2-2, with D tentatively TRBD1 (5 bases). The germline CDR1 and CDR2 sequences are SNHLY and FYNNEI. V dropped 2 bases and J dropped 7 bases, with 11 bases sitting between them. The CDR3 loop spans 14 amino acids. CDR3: CASSETRADGELFF. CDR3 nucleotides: TGTGCCAGCAGTGAAACCAGGGCGGACGGGGAGCTGTTTTTT.

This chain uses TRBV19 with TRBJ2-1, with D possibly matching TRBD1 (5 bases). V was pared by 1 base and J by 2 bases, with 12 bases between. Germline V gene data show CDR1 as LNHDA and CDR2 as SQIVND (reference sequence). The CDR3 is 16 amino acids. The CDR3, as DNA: TGTGCCAGTAGTATAGCCCGGAGCAGGGCCTACAATGAGCAGTTCTTC. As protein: CASSIARSRAYNEQFF.

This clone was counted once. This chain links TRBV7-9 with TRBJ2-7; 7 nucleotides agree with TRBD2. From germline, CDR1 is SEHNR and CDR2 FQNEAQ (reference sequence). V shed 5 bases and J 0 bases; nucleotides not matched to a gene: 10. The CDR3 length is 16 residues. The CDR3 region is CASSPIGRASSYEQYF. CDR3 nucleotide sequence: TGTGCCAGCAGCCCCATAGGGAGGGCCAGCTCCTACGAGCAGTACTTC.

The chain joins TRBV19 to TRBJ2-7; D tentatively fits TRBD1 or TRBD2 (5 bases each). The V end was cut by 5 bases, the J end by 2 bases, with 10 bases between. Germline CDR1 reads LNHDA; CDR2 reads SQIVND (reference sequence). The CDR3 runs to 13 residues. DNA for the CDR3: TGTGCCAGTAGTTCCTTGGGGGCCTACGAGCAGTACTTC. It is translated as CASSSLGAYEQYF.